This TCR beta chain emerged from a study of PD-1 blockade in mismatch repair-deficient tumors. In the study overall: Patients had some twelve mismatch repair-deficient cancer types, all previously treated and progressing. Study-wide results and caveats: Tumor-resident clones, often undetectable pretreatment in blood, expanded then contracted after pembrolizumab.

About this clone itself: Its antigen is still unknown.

Mismatch repair deficiency was confirmed in all patients, by PCR or immunohistochemistry. The TCR-sequenced patients were a few responders to pembrolizumab. Profiling relied on immunoSEQ multiplex PCR, and the TCRdb table lists in-frame clones only, not all of them. The sample contains some 84,000 clones, about 85% of which appear only once. The germline CDR1 and CDR2 sequences are LNHDA and SQIVND (reference sequence). The CDR3 runs 14 residues. The ends were cut back, 3 bases at V and 6 bases at J, with 15 bases in the middle. This TCR came from an adult with mismatch repair-deficient cancer. The starting material was peripheral blood, obtained 12 weeks after starting pembrolizumab. The chain couples TRBV19 to TRBJ2-7; D uncertain. For the CDR3, the DNA is TGTGCCAGTAGTATCACTGGAACAAAGGTCGAGCAGTACTTC. Protein: CASSITGTKVEQYF.